The 22 T cell receptor beta chains given below trace back to one sample, sequenced in a study of neurological immune-mediated disorders (dated 2019 in TCRdb). Library preparation used 5' RACE. The instrument was an Illumina HiSeq 2500. In TCRdb, the public reads were trimmed at Q25 with fastp and aligned with MiXCR, with productive beta chains retained. Identical CDR3 proteins give one entry, which carries the most common genes and DNA. Present in this sample are roughly 50,000 distinct CDR3 sequences, 4% to 5.5% of which were seen just once. The ten largest clones add up to roughly 5.6% of the sample. The specimen sequenced was PBMCs. Receptors were obtained from an older woman with multiple sclerosis.

This clonotype showed up many times. The J gene is TRBJ1-4, the V gene TRBV6-5, with a possible D match to TRBD1 (5 bases). The CDR3 consists of 15 residues. V lost 6 bases, J lost 8 bases, and 19 bases lay in between. The germline CDR1 and CDR2 sequences are MNHEY and SVGAGI. The CDR3 loop is CASSLHQGENEKLFF. The CDR3 DNA sequence: TGTGCCAGCAGCCTTCATCAGGGTGAAAACGAAAAACTGTTTTTT.

This clonotype was detected only a few times. The CDR3 coding sequence is TGTGCCAGCAGCCCCATGGGACTAGCGGACGCCAAAAACATTCAGTACTTC. It encodes CASSPMGLADAKNIQYF. The V call is TRBV14, the J call TRBJ2-4, with 11 bases fitting TRBD2. The junction had 6 bases not matched to a gene; V was cut back by 4 bases and J by 1 base. CDR3 length equals 17 residues. Germline assignment: CDR1 SGHDN and CDR2 FVKESK.

This clonotype was seen ten or more times. V is TRBV29-1 and J is TRBJ1-1, with a weak D call TRBD1 (5 bases). The CDR3 spans 11 residues. Germline values: CDR1 SQVTM, CDR2 ANQGSEA. V lost 4 bases and J lost 7, with 10 bases in between. In nucleotides, the CDR3 is TGCAGCGTTGCAGGGACCCTTGAAGCTTTCTTT. Translation: CSVAGTLEAFF.

V and J are TRBV5-1 and TRBJ2-1; no definite D call. In germline, CDR1 is SGHRS, CDR2 YFSETQ. CDR3 size: 13 residues. The V gene lost 4 bases and the J gene lost 5 bases, with 10 bases spanning the gap. CDR3: CASSKVEDNEQFF. The CDR3, as DNA: TGCGCCAGCAGCAAAGTCGAGGACAATGAGCAGTTCTTC.

This clonotype occurred many times. The genes are TRBV9 and TRBJ1-4; unclear D gene. The CDR3 loop spans 11 amino acids. The germline V gene has CDR1 SGDLS and CDR2 YYNGEE. The CDR3 reads CARGSYEKLFF. For the CDR3, the DNA is TGTGCAAGAGGTTCCTACGAAAAACTGTTTTTT.

This rearrangement joins TRBV12-3 or TRBV12-4 to TRBJ1-4, with D tentatively TRBD1 (5 bases). The germline V and J ends were trimmed by 7 bases and 8 bases, with 11 bases remaining between them. The CDR3 spans 12 residues. CDR3 nucleotides: TGTGCCAGCACCGGGACCGTCGAAAAACTGTTTTTT. Translation: CASTGTVEKLFF.

This clonotype was counted ten times or more. The chain has TRBV5-1 and TRBJ2-1, with D perhaps assigned TRBD1 or TRBD2 (5 bases each). The germline gives CDR1 SGHRS, CDR2 YFSETQ. The V gene lost 4 bases and the J gene lost 3 bases, with 11 bases spanning the gap. CDR3 length: 14 amino acids. CDR3 sequence: CASSTGTDYNEQFF. CDR3 sequence (DNA): TGCGCCAGCAGCACCGGGACGGACTACAATGAGCAGTTCTTC.

The chain has TRBV6-2 or TRBV6-3 and TRBJ1-1, with D unresolved. The germline CDR1 and CDR2 sequences are MNHEY and SVGEGT. Between the trimmed V and J ends, which lost 8 bases and 3 bases, there was a span of 10 bases. The CDR3 contains 12 residues. The chain's CDR3 is CASAYSYTEAFF. CDR3 DNA: TGTGCCAGCGCCTACAGTTACACTGAAGCTTTCTTT.

This clonotype was seen many times. The chain employs TRBV29-1 and TRBJ1-2, with TRBD1 as a possible D gene (6 bases). The ends were cut back, 7 bases at V and 4 bases at J, with 10 bases in the middle. The germline V gene has CDR1 SQVTM and CDR2 ANQGSEA. This CDR3 comprises 11 residues. This chain's CDR3 is CSDGQPYGYTF. The CDR3 nucleotides read TGCAGCGATGGACAGCCCTATGGCTACACCTTC.

This clonotype showed up many times. Mismatch with germline at one junction end may stem from a read error. In nucleotides, the CDR3 is TGTGCCACCAGCAGAGATCTAGAGGGATTGGCACCCCTCAACTTT. This gives the protein CATSRDLEGLAPLNF. This chain connects TRBV15 to TRBJ1-6; D ambiguous. Germline V gives CDR1 LNHNV, CDR2 YYDKDF (reference sequence). The CDR3 extends over 15 amino acids.

This clonotype was picked up many times. The chain is built from TRBV4-1 and TRBJ2-7; 9 nucleotides line up with TRBD1. This CDR3 is 14 amino acids long. V lost 1 base to trimming and J lost 12 bases; unmatched junction nucleotides: 10. Germline V gene lookup returns CDR1 MGHRA and CDR2 YSYEKL. As DNA, the CDR3 is TGCGCCAGCAGCCAAGGGTACAGGGGGCAGGACGTGTACTTC. This encodes CASSQGYRGQDVYF.

This clonotype was seen many times. This chain joins TRBV12-3 or TRBV12-4 and TRBJ1-2; 7 positions match TRBD1. V was pared by 4 bases and J by 3 bases, with 11 bases of the junction left unmatched. This CDR3 has 16 residues. The CDR3 coding sequence is TGTGCCAGCAGTTCAAGACCGGGACAGACGTACTATGGCTACACCTTC. This encodes CASSSRPGQTYYGYTF.

This clonotype has just one count. This CDR3 reads CAISESRSLAPSTDTQYF. CDR3 nucleotides: TGTGCCATCAGTGAGTCGAGGTCCCTAGCGCCAAGCACAGATACGCAGTATTTT. The chain uses TRBV10-3 and TRBJ2-3; tentatively, D is TRBD2 (6 bases). The CDR3 consists of 18 residues. Per the germline V gene, CDR1 is ENHRY and CDR2 is SYGVKD. Trimming shortened V by 0 bases and J by 0 bases, and 16 bases separated the two germline ends.

This clonotype was counted ten times or more. V is TRBV2 and J is TRBJ2-5; D may be TRBD1 or TRBD2 (5 bases each). CDR1 is SNHLY and CDR2 is FYNNEI in the germline V gene. The ends were cut back, 3 bases at V and 4 bases at J, with 12 bases in the middle. This CDR3 region has 14 residues. In DNA form, the CDR3 reads TGTGCCAGCAGTGATCCACGGGACCCAGAGACCCAGTACTTC. Translated: CASSDPRDPETQYF.

This clonotype is medium-sized (0.01 to 0.1%) by share. This chain links TRBV24-1 with TRBJ2-5; 11 bases line up with TRBD2. V shed 4 bases and J 3 bases; nucleotides not matched to a gene: 6. CDR3 length: 16 amino acids. Germline CDR1 KGHDR, CDR2 SFDVKD. This chain's CDR3 is CATSDALAGVEETQYF. CDR3 DNA: TGTGCCACCAGTGACGCACTAGCGGGAGTGGAAGAGACCCAGTACTTC.

The chain combines TRBV20-1 with TRBJ2-1; no firm D call. Trimming shortened V by 3 bases and J by 5 bases, and 11 bases separated the two germline ends. CDR1 is DFQATT, CDR2 SNEGSKA, per germline (reference sequence). The CDR3 runs to 13 residues. The CDR3: CSARRTKNNEQFF. As DNA, the CDR3 is TGCAGTGCTAGGAGGACCAAAAACAATGAGCAGTTCTTC.

This rearrangement joins TRBV29-1 to TRBJ1-2; TRBD1 aligns across 9 bases. In germline, CDR1 is SQVTM, CDR2 ANQGSEA. The CDR3 has 13 residues. Trimming cost V 0 bases and J 9 bases; bases outside gene matches: 5. The CDR3 here is CSVEDLGTGSYTF. DNA of the CDR3: TGCAGCGTTGAAGATCTCGGGACAGGGAGCTACACCTTC.

In its sample, this clonotype was seen many times. This chain links TRBV7-6 with TRBJ1-5; D possibly corresponds to TRBD1 (5 bases). This CDR3 spans 15 amino acids. Germline values: CDR1 SGHVS, CDR2 FNYEAQ. V was trimmed by 1 base and J by 3 bases, leaving 10 bases between them. CDR3 sequence reads: CASSLGSRANQPQHF. The CDR3, as DNA: TGTGCCAGCAGCTTAGGGTCCAGGGCCAATCAGCCCCAGCATTTT.

This clonotype was seen at least ten times. The chain is built from TRBV20-1 and TRBJ2-6; D is undetermined. Germline V gene lookup returns CDR1 DFQATT and CDR2 SNEGSKA (reference sequence). Trimming stripped 0 bases from V and 1 base from J, with 4 bases between. This CDR3 has 14 residues. In DNA, the CDR3 is TGCAGTGCTAGAGATCTTTCTGGGGCCAACGTCCTGACTTTC. As protein: CSARDLSGANVLTF.

The gene calls are TRBV20-1 and TRBJ2-7; D gene ambiguous. Germline lookup yields CDR1 DFQATT and CDR2 SNEGSKA (reference sequence). This CDR3 has 10 residues. V was cut by 5 bases and J by 5 bases, with 7 bases left in between. CDR3 sequence: CSAPRHEQYF. CDR3 nucleotide sequence: TGCAGTGCTCCACGCCACGAGCAGTACTTC.

This clonotype was detected ten times or more. This rearrangement joins TRBV28 to TRBJ1-3; 8 bases match TRBD1. CDR1 is MDHEN and CDR2 is SYDVKM in the germline V gene. With 5 bases clipped from V and 0 bases from J, the junction kept 3 bases outside the gene matches. The CDR3 is 15 amino acids. The chain's CDR3 is CASSTRGPSGNTIYF. The DNA for the CDR3 is TGTGCCAGCAGTACCAGGGGGCCCTCTGGAAACACCATATATTTT.

In this sample, this clonotype turned up many times. The chain recombines TRBV6-2 or TRBV6-3 with TRBJ2-1; perhaps D is TRBD1 or TRBD2 (5 bases each). V dropped 5 bases and J dropped 1 base, with 9 bases sitting between them. The CDR3 length is 14 residues. From germline, CDR1 is MNHEY and CDR2 SVGEGT. The CDR3 DNA reads TGTGCCAGCAGTAGGGACGTATCCTACAATGAGCAGTTCTTC. It codes for CASSRDVSYNEQFF.